This T cell receptor (beta chain) was recorded in a study of cytomegalovirus exposure and HLA in healthy donors. General study points: Being indistinguishable, some V segments were excluded, TRBV6-2 and TRBV6-3 among them. Earlier analysis looked at TCR beta V segments, and most were productive about 87% or about 30% of the time. Sequences of the TCR beta chain were said to predict the HLA-A and HLA-B alleles of most subjects accurately.

PCR primers comprised 60 Vbeta and 13 Jbeta primers. In the original processing: Roughly 10 million shared chains were among roughly 81 million unique TCR beta chains counted in a later analysis. Sequencing used immunoSEQ multiplex PCR; TCRdb keeps in-frame clones, though not all of them. V, J and clone size were drawn from that table, and D and trimming were deduced from the DNA. The table shows 170,000 or so clones, with about 83% occurring only once. The V gene lost 3 bases and the J gene lost 4 bases, with 12 bases spanning the gap. CDR1 is KGHSY, CDR2 FQNENV, per germline. There are 14 residues in the CDR3. A remark on this clone: The antigen remains unidentified.

The clonotype was recovered from a girl between 5 and 17 years old in good health and CMV-seropositive. Material for sequencing was PBMCs. This chain connects TRBV16 to TRBJ1-2; possibly TRBD1 for D (5 bases). The CDR3 loop reads CASSQEGLGYGYTF. The DNA of the CDR3 is TGTGCCAGCAGCCAGGAGGGGCTGGGCTATGGCTACACCTTC.